These T cell receptor beta chains were read from a single sample in a study of T cell responses to AZD1222 COVID-19 vaccine. Clones were sequenced by immunoSEQ multiplex PCR, and TCRdb holds only the in-frame ones, with some missing. The table shows some 130,000 clones, with 70% to 90% occurring only once. This specimen was peripheral blood, taken on day 0 of AZD1222 vaccination. The receptors shown here come from an adult in good health. Both conserved end residues are part of each CDR3. D genes are given only for firm matches. Rows may omit the clone size; those that give it use once, few, many or a size class.

-,TRBJ1-2,TRBV28,-,TGTGCCGGGGGGGGAATGCCGGGCTACACCTTC,CAGGGMPGYTF
-,TRBJ1-5,TRBV9,-,TGTGCCAGCAGCGTAGATAGTGGCAATCAGCCCCAGCATTTT,CASSVDSGNQPQHF
-,TRBJ2-3,TRBV24-1,few,TGTGCCACCAGTGATTTGCTAGGCGAGAGCACAGATACGCAGTATTTT,CATSDLLGESTDTQYF
-,TRBJ1-2,TRBV7-2,once,TGTGCCAGCAGCTTACGAGTCGACCCCGCTGGATATGGCTACACCTTC,CASSLRVDPAGYGYTF
-,TRBJ1-3,TRBV9,-,TGTGCCAGCAGCGTAGTTGGCTCTGGAAACACCATATATTTT,CASSVVGSGNTIYF
-,TRBJ1-5,TRBV6-1,-,TGTGCCAGCAGTGAATGGACAAATAGCAATCAGCCCCAGCATTTT,CASSEWTNSNQPQHF
-,TRBJ2-1,TRBV18,-,TGTGCCAGCTCACCAAGGCAGGGCTCCTACAATGAGCAGTTCTTC,CASSPRQGSYNEQFF
TRBD2,TRBJ2-1,TRBV6-5,-,TGTGCCAGCAGTCAGCGGGAGAGCGACTACAATGAGCAGTTCTTC,CASSQRESDYNEQFF
TRBD1,TRBJ1-2,TRBV27,-,TGTGCCAGCAGTCCCGGGACAGGGGGTGCTAACTATGGCTACACCTTC,CASSPGTGGANYGYTF
-,TRBJ2-7,TRBV6-1,-,TGTGCCAGTATTAGAGGGTCCACCTACGAGCAGTACTTC,CASIRGSTYEQYF
TRBD1,TRBJ1-2,TRBV7-9,-,TGTGCCAGCAGCTTAGGGACAGGGGTCTATGGCTACACCTTC,CASSLGTGVYGYTF